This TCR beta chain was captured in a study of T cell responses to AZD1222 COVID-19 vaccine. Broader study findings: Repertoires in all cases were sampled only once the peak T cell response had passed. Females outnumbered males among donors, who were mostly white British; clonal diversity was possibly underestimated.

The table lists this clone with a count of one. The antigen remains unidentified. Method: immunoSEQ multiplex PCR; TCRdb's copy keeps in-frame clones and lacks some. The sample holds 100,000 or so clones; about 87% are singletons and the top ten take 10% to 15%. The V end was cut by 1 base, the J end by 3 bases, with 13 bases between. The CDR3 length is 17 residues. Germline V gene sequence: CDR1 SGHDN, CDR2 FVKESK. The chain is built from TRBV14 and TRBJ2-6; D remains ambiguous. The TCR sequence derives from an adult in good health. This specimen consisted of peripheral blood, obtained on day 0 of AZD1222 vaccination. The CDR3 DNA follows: TGTGCCAGCAGCCAAGCGGGCCTTTCAGGTGGGGCCAACGTCCTGACTTTC. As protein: CASSQAGLSGGANVLTF.